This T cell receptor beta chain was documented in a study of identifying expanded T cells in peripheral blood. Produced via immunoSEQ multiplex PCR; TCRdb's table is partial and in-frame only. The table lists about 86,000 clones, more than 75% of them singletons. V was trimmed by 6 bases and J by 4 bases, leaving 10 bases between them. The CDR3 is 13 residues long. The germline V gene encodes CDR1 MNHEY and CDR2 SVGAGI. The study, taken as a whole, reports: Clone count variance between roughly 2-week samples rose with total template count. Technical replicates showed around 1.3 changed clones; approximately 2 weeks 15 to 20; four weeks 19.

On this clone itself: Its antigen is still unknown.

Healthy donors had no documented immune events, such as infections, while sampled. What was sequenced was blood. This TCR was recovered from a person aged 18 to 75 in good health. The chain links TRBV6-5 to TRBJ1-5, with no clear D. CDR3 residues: CASSHGENQPQHF. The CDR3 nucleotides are TGTGCCAGCAGCCACGGGGAAAATCAGCCCCAGCATTTT.